The 27 T cell receptor beta chains given below trace back to one sample, sequenced in a study of response to subunit inactivated influenza vaccine. Each CDR3 protein is one row after TCRdb ran MiXCR on the RT-PCR reads. Found here are roughly 710,000 distinct CDR3 sequences, 12% to 15% of them singletons; the top ten hold about 7.6%. The starting material was PBMCs from blood, obtained 14 days before vaccination. The receptor source for this set is a man between 45 and 60 years old who received an inactivated influenza vaccine.

The chain is built from TRBV28 and TRBJ1-2; 7 bases map to TRBD1. The J segment lost 2 bases and the V segment lost 8 bases, leaving 11 bases of the junction unmatched. The CDR3 length is 15 residues. Germline CDR1 is MDHEN and CDR2 is SYDVKM. This CDR3 is CASGEATTGNYGYTF. CDR3 DNA: TGTGCCAGCGGGGAGGCCACGACAGGGAACTATGGCTACACCTTC.

In this sample, this clonotype is medium-sized. This CDR3 is CASSPRGYNEQFF. CDR3 nucleotides: TGTGCCAGCAGCCCTCGGGGCTACAATGAGCAGTTCTTC. This chain uses TRBV19 with TRBJ2-1; possibly TRBD2 for D (5 bases). Germline loops: CDR1 LNHDA, CDR2 SQIVND (reference sequence). CDR3 length equals 13 residues. V was cut by 9 bases and J by 3 bases, with 12 bases left in between.

The chain combines TRBV27 with TRBJ1-1; D call uncertain. The V end was cut by 3 bases, the J end by 6 bases, with 11 bases between. Germline assignment: CDR1 MNHEY and CDR2 SMNVEV (reference sequence). The CDR3 contains 13 residues. The CDR3 protein is CASSFRAQSEAFF. Here the CDR3 DNA reads TGTGCCAGCAGTTTTCGGGCCCAATCTGAAGCTTTCTTT.

This clonotype appeared a few times. The V and J genes are TRBV6-4 and TRBJ2-1; D may be TRBD2 (6 bases). Trimming left V 5 bases short and J 3 bases short, with 17 bases between. Per the germline V gene, CDR1 is MRHNA and CDR2 is SNTAGT. This CDR3 has 16 amino acids. The CDR3, as DNA: TGTGCCAGCAGTACAGCGGGTGGGGGGAACTACAATGAGCAGTTCTTC. This sequence encodes CASSTAGGGNYNEQFF.

This clonotype was observed a handful of times. The genes are TRBV20-1 and TRBJ2-3, with TRBD2 matching 16 bases. CDR1 and CDR2 from the germline V gene are DFQATT and SNEGSKA (reference sequence). Losses at the gene ends were 1 base for V and 1 base for J; bases not matched to a gene: 5. This CDR3 region has 18 residues. In DNA, the CDR3 is TGCAGTGCTAGAGGGGGACTAGCGGGAGGGCGAGGCACAGATACGCAGTATTTT. This encodes CSARGGLAGGRGTDTQYF.

This clonotype was seen more than once but under ten times. The chain joins TRBV20-1 to TRBJ2-3; 7 bases fit TRBD1. Germline V gene lookup returns CDR1 DFQATT and CDR2 SNEGSKA (reference sequence). The CDR3 extends over 15 amino acids. J gave up 0 bases and V 4 bases, and 7 bases lay outside the gene matches. CDR3 sequence (DNA): TGCAGTGCTACAGAGACAGGGATGAGCACAGATACGCAGTATTTT. It encodes CSATETGMSTDTQYF.

The chain carries TRBV29-1 and TRBJ2-5; 7 nucleotides line up with TRBD2. V was pared by 4 bases and J by 2 bases, with 10 bases of the junction left unmatched. The germline CDR1 and CDR2 sequences are SQVTM and ANQGSEA. CDR3 length equals 15 residues. CDR3 bases: TGCAGCGTTGGCCCCGCGGGAGTCGTTCAAGAGACCCAGTACTTC. Residues: CSVGPAGVVQETQYF.

This sequence joins TRBV27 and TRBJ2-7; either TRBD1 or TRBD2 may fit D (6 bases each). CDR3 length: 16 residues. V lost 1 base and J lost 3, with 16 bases in between. Germline CDR1 and CDR2: MNHEY and SMNVEV (reference sequence). The CDR3 reads CASSLFGGQAFYEQYF. The CDR3, as DNA: TGTGCCAGCAGTTTATTTGGGGGGCAAGCTTTCTACGAGCAGTACTTC.

This clonotype was counted between two and nine times. The rearrangement joins TRBV24-1 to TRBJ1-1, with D perhaps TRBD1 (6 bases). Germline CDR1 is KGHDR and CDR2 is SFDVKD. This CDR3 has 13 residues. V lost 7 bases to trimming and J lost 0 bases, with 8 bases between them. CDR3 nucleotides: TGTGCCACCAGCAGGGGCATGAACACTGAAGCTTTCTTT. Translated, it gives CATSRGMNTEAFF.

This clonotype was seen only a few times. The V and J genes are TRBV2 and TRBJ1-4, with D uncertain. CDR3 length: 13 amino acids. V lost 5 bases and J 5 bases, leaving 9 bases between the germline ends. The germline CDR1 and CDR2 sequences are SNHLY and FYNNEI. This chain's CDR3 is CASSYKPNEKLFF. The CDR3 nucleotides are TGTGCCAGCAGTTACAAACCAAATGAAAAACTGTTTTTT.

The table lists this clonotype with a few counts. This chain joins TRBV15 and TRBJ2-2, with 11 bases aligning to TRBD1. The junction had 6 bases not matched to a gene; V was cut back by 5 bases and J by 4 bases. There are 16 residues in the CDR3. CDR1 is LNHNV and CDR2 is YYDKDF in the germline V gene (reference sequence). CDR3 protein: CATSLRTGGFTGELFF. The CDR3 region has the DNA TGTGCCACCAGCCTCCGGACAGGGGGCTTCACCGGGGAGCTGTTTTTT.

J is TRBJ2-3 and V is TRBV20-1; TRBD1 or TRBD2 may be the D gene (6 bases each). This CDR3 has 13 residues. Trimming took off 1 base at V and 8 bases at J, with 13 bases between the two ends. Germline V CDR1 and CDR2: DFQATT, SNEGSKA (reference sequence). The CDR3 is CSARVGGLGTQYF. CDR3 sequence (DNA): TGCAGTGCTAGAGTAGGGGGGCTAGGTACGCAGTATTTT.

In this sample, this clonotype turned up many times. The chain carries TRBV28 and TRBJ2-1; TRBD1 is a possible D gene (6 bases). The germline V and J ends were trimmed by 5 bases and 8 bases, with 16 bases remaining between them. CDR3 size: 14 residues. The germline gives CDR1 MDHEN, CDR2 SYDVKM. The CDR3 DNA reads as TGTGCCAGCAGTGTTAACTTTGGGGGCGATGAGCAGTTCTTC. It encodes CASSVNFGGDEQFF. Full variable domain (missing parts from reference TRBV28 and TRBJ2-1): DVKVTQSSRYLVKRTGEKVFLECVQDMDHENMFWYRQDPGLGLRLIYFSYDVKMKEKGDIPEGYSVSREKKERFSLILESASTNQTSMYLCASSVNFGGDEQFFGPGTRLTVL.

V and J are TRBV11-2 and TRBJ2-7, with a possible D match to TRBD2 (5 bases). The V and J ends lost 2 bases and 3 bases respectively, with 23 bases between them. This CDR3 region has 18 residues. CDR1 is SGHAT and CDR2 is FQNNGV in the germline V gene. The CDR3 is CASSLTGYRGRILYEQYF. The CDR3 DNA follows: TGTGCCAGCAGCTTAACCGGCTACCGCGGGCGGATACTCTACGAGCAGTACTTC.

This clonotype was seen only a few times. This chain connects TRBV7-2 to TRBJ2-3, with D possibly being TRBD1 (6 bases). V lost 2 bases and J lost 6, with 12 bases in between. Germline lookup yields CDR1 SGHTA and CDR2 FQGNSA. This CDR3 region has 14 residues. CDR3 protein: CASSLTGGGDTQYF. The CDR3 DNA reads TGTGCCAGCAGCTTAACGGGTGGGGGCGATACGCAGTATTTT.

This clonotype was seen only a few times. The chain links TRBV7-2 to TRBJ2-1, with unresolved D. This CDR3 is 13 amino acids long. Germline V gives CDR1 SGHTA, CDR2 FQGNSA. Trimming shortened V by 2 bases and J by 6 bases, and 8 bases separated the two germline ends. CDR3 in amino acids: CASSLFPLNEQFF. In nucleotides, the CDR3 is TGTGCCAGCAGCTTATTCCCCCTCAATGAGCAGTTCTTC.

This clonotype was counted only a few times. The chain joins TRBV5-5 to TRBJ1-1, with 11 bases that match TRBD1. Looked up from germline, CDR1 is SGHKS and CDR2 is YYEKEE (reference sequence). V was pared by 5 bases and J by 1 base, with 4 bases of the junction left unmatched. The CDR3 covers 15 residues. The CDR3 nucleotides are TGTGCCAGCAGAACCGGGACAGGGGGGAACACTGAAGCTTTCTTT. Translation gives CASRTGTGGNTEAFF.

This clonotype was counted a few times. The gene calls are TRBV7-9 and TRBJ2-2; unclear D gene. CDR3 length: 13 amino acids. CDR1 is SEHNR, CDR2 FQNEAQ, per germline (reference sequence). Trimming stripped 8 bases from V and 1 base from J, with 8 bases between. DNA of the CDR3: TGTGCCAGCGAGGTGGGGAACACCGGGGAGCTGTTTTTT. This sequence encodes CASEVGNTGELFF.

This clonotype was seen a few times. CDR3 protein: CASSTKDGIKAFF. For the CDR3, the DNA is TGTGCCAGCAGTACTAAGGACGGAATCAAAGCTTTCTTT. The rearrangement joins TRBV7-2 to TRBJ1-1; no definite D call. V lost 6 bases and J 9 bases, leaving 17 bases between the germline ends. CDR1 is SGHTA, CDR2 FQGNSA, per germline. The CDR3 runs to 13 residues.

This clonotype was found a few times. The gene calls are TRBV5-4 and TRBJ1-1; D is uncertain. Germline CDR1 is SGHNT and CDR2 is YYREEE (reference sequence). This CDR3 is built from 15 residues. The V gene lost 0 bases and the J gene lost 1 base, with 10 bases spanning the gap. The CDR3 sequence: CASSLGAGPNTEAFF. The CDR3 DNA follows: TGTGCCAGCAGCTTGGGGGCAGGACCGAACACTGAAGCTTTCTTT.

This clonotype was observed many times. The gene calls are TRBV5-1 and TRBJ2-2; 9 nucleotides match TRBD1. Germline CDR1 is SGHRS and CDR2 is YFSETQ. The CDR3 has 16 residues. Losses at the gene ends were 4 bases for V and 7 bases for J; bases not matched to a gene: 11. The CDR3 protein is CASSTGAGTGIGELFF. The CDR3 DNA is TGCGCCAGCAGCACGGGAGCCGGGACAGGGATCGGGGAGCTGTTTTTT.

The table lists this clonotype with a few counts. The CDR3 spells CASSPSHGKETQYF. CDR3 DNA sequence: TGTGCCAGCTCACCGAGCCATGGGAAGGAGACCCAGTACTTC. This rearrangement joins TRBV18 to TRBJ2-5, with D unresolved. CDR1 is KGHSH and CDR2 is LQKENI in the germline V gene. This CDR3 spans 14 amino acids. The V end lost 3 bases, the J end lost 5 bases, and 13 bases lay between the germline ends.

The chain combines TRBV3-1 with TRBJ2-5; TRBD2 aligns across 14 bases. The germline V gene has CDR1 LGHDT and CDR2 YNNKEL (reference sequence). V shed 4 bases, J shed 5 bases, and the junction held 9 bases outside the gene matches. This CDR3 region has 17 residues. The CDR3 loop is CASSRGLAGVFGETQYF. CDR3 bases: TGTGCCAGCAGCCGGGGACTAGCGGGGGTTTTTGGTGAGACCCAGTACTTC.

The V gene is TRBV14, the J gene TRBJ1-1; D call uncertain. V lost 4 bases to trimming and J lost 1 base, with 10 bases between them. In germline, CDR1 is SGHDN, CDR2 FVKESK. The CDR3 consists of 14 residues. CDR3 protein: CASSRLRGNTEAFF. Written as DNA, the CDR3 is TGTGCCAGCAGCCGCCTGCGGGGGAACACTGAAGCTTTCTTT.

The chain carries TRBV20-1 and TRBJ1-5; D remains unclear. The CDR3 runs to 16 residues. In germline, CDR1 is DFQATT, CDR2 SNEGSKA (reference sequence). V lost 5 bases and J 0 bases, leaving 17 bases between the germline ends. The CDR3 here is CSASRGVIHSNQPQHF. In nucleotides, the CDR3 is TGCAGTGCTTCCCGAGGAGTCATACATAGCAATCAGCCCCAGCATTTT.

There are a few counts of this clonotype. This chain joins TRBV28 and TRBJ2-5; 8 bases align to TRBD1. V lost 5 bases to trimming and J lost 0 bases; unmatched junction nucleotides: 5. Germline CDR1 reads MDHEN; CDR2 reads SYDVKM. The CDR3 is 15 residues long. CDR3 DNA: TGTGCCAGCAGTACCCCGGACAGGGACCAAGAGACCCAGTACTTC. It codes for CASSTPDRDQETQYF.

This clonotype was observed a few times. This chain uses TRBV20-1 with TRBJ2-7; TRBD1 or TRBD2 may be the D gene (6 bases each). Germline-derived CDR1 and CDR2 are DFQATT and SNEGSKA (reference sequence). This CDR3 region has 13 residues. The V end was cut by 3 bases, the J end by 0 bases, with 9 bases between. The CDR3 DNA sequence: TGCAGTGCTAGCGGGGGCCACTCCTACGAGCAGTACTTC. Translated: CSASGGHSYEQYF.